This TCR beta chain emerged from a study of T cell changes during pregnancy in multiple sclerosis. Losses at the gene ends were 2 bases for V and 4 bases for J; bases not matched to a gene: 4. This CDR3 comprises 16 residues. Germline V CDR1 and CDR2: MNHEY, SMNVEV (reference sequence). Assay used: immunoSEQ multiplex PCR; TCRdb lists only in-frame clones, some missing. The table records around 70,000 clones, more than 90% of them present only once. This specimen was peripheral blood, taken in the second trimester of pregnancy. This TCR derives from a female donor with multiple sclerosis, enrolled in a pregnancy study. The V gene is TRBV27, the J gene TRBJ2-1; 11 nucleotides line up with TRBD2. The CDR3 nucleotides read TGTGCCAGCAGTTTAAGTCTAGCGGGAGGTTACAATGAGCAGTTCTTC. It is translated as CASSLSLAGGYNEQFF.